A selection of T cell receptor beta chains follows, all from one sample in a study of blood T cell repertoires in COVID-19. Produced via immunoSEQ multiplex PCR; TCRdb's table is partial and in-frame only. The sample contains roughly 90,000 clones, about 85% of which appear only once. Specimen: peripheral blood. The receptors shown here come from a woman of 80 years or more with COVID-19, enrolled during active disease. Each CDR3 is given with its conserved first and last residue. D genes are given only for firm matches. A clone size is listed for some rows: how often the clone was seen (once, few, many), or a class if it is expanded.

J gene | V gene | D gene | clone size | CDR3 protein | CDR3 DNA
TRBJ1-4 | TRBV15 | . | . | CATSRERALSEKLFF | TGTGCCACCAGCAGAGAGAGGGCGCTGTCCGAAAAACTGTTTTTT
TRBJ1-2 | TRBV5-4 | . | . | CASSLNSLSYGYTF | TGTGCCAGCAGCTTGAACAGTTTGAGCTATGGCTACACCTTC
TRBJ2-2 | TRBV10-3 | . | few | CAIRGQLSNTGELFF | TGTGCCATCAGAGGACAGTTATCGAACACCGGGGAGCTGTTTTTT
TRBJ2-7 | TRBV30 | TRBD2 | . | CAWSLAGGREQYF | TGTGCCTGGAGTTTAGCGGGGGGGCGCGAGCAGTACTTC
TRBJ2-1 | TRBV10-3 | TRBD1 | . | CAISGPRQGAYNEQFF | TGTGCCATCAGTGGGCCGAGACAGGGGGCTTACAATGAGCAGTTCTTC
TRBJ1-1 | TRBV15 | . | . | CATSRDKNTEAFF | TGTGCCACCAGCCGGGACAAGAACACTGAAGCTTTCTTT
TRBJ2-2 | TRBV5-1 | TRBD1 | . | CATLPRPPLDRVVNTGELFF | TGCGCCACTCTCCCAAGACCCCCCCTGGACAGGGTGGTGAACACCGGGGAGCTGTTTTTT
TRBJ2-7 | TRBV20-1 | TRBD1 | . | CSASSVRGRDEQYF | TGCAGTGCTAGTAGTGTCAGGGGGCGCGACGAGCAGTACTTC
TRBJ1-2 | TRBV7-9 | . | few | CASSLRTAVYGYTF | TGTGCCAGCAGCCTGAGGACAGCCGTCTATGGCTACACCTTC
TRBJ2-5 | TRBV7-2 | . | . | CASSLSTGGTQYF | TGTGCCAGCAGCTTATCCACCGGCGGGACCCAGTACTTC
TRBJ2-2 | TRBV19 | TRBD2 | . | CASRTGGNTGELFF | TGTGCCAGTAGAACGGGGGGGAACACCGGGGAGCTGTTTTTT
TRBJ1-6 | TRBV6-2/TRBV6-3 | TRBD1 | few | CASSFGDRGSSPLHF | TGTGCCAGCAGTTTCGGGGACAGGGGTAGTTCACCCCTCCACTTT
TRBJ2-5 | TRBV5-1 | . | once | CASSLGTDNQETQYF | TGCGCCAGCAGCTTGGGGACAGATAACCAAGAGACCCAGTACTTC
TRBJ2-2 | TRBV3-1/TRBV3-2 | TRBD2 | few | CASSPGLAGAGELFF | TGTGCCAGCAGCCCGGGACTAGCGGGAGCCGGGGAGCTGTTTTTT
TRBJ1-1 | TRBV19 | . | . | CASSIGPPGRPFGVNTEAFF | TGTGCCAGTAGTATCGGTCCGCCAGGGCGTCCTTTTGGGGTGAACACTGAAGCTTTCTTT
TRBJ2-1 | TRBV27 | . | once | CASSLPSSVEQFF | TGTGCCAGCAGTTTACCCTCCAGCGTAGAGCAGTTCTTC
TRBJ2-1 | TRBV6-5 | TRBD2 | . | CASKASGTYNEQFF | TGTGCCAGCAAAGCTAGCGGGACCTACAATGAGCAGTTCTTC
TRBJ2-2 | TRBV5-1 | . | few | CASSFKATGELFF | TGCGCCAGCAGCTTTAAAGCAACCGGGGAGCTGTTTTTT
TRBJ2-2 | TRBV4-1 | TRBD2 | few | CASSQVSAGVTGELFF | TGCGCCAGCAGCCAAGTTTCTGCGGGAGTAACCGGGGAGCTGTTTTTT
TRBJ2-2 | TRBV19 | TRBD1 | . | CASGNRGRVRTGELFF | TGTGCCAGTGGAAACAGGGGGCGCGTTCGAACCGGGGAGCTGTTTTTT
TRBJ2-3 | TRBV24-1 | . | once | CATSDQTSQTDTQYF | TGTGCCACCAGTGATCAGACTAGTCAGACAGATACGCAGTATTTT
TRBJ1-2 | TRBV10-3 | . | . | CAISELGGIGYTF | TGTGCCATCAGTGAGCTCGGGGGAATTGGCTACACCTTC
TRBJ2-2 | TRBV18 | . | . | CASSPQGANTGELFF | TGTGCCAGCTCACCACAGGGGGCGAACACCGGGGAGCTGTTTTTT
TRBJ2-5 | TRBV3-1/TRBV3-2 | TRBD2 | . | CASSQVAGGPGETQYF | TGTGCCAGCAGCCAAGTCGCGGGGGGACCGGGAGAGACCCAGTACTTC
TRBJ2-7 | TRBV5-1 | . | . | CASSRTGSDYEQYF | TGCGCCAGCAGCCGGACTGGATCAGACTACGAGCAGTACTTC
TRBJ1-2 | TRBV7-9 | . | . | CASSLEAGLGYTF | TGTGCCAGCAGCTTAGAAGCAGGGCTCGGCTACACCTTC
TRBJ1-2 | TRBV6-5 | TRBD1 | . | CASSTGIGYGYTF | TGTGCCAGCTCGACAGGGATCGGCTATGGCTACACCTTC